These 25 T cell receptor beta chains were all obtained from the same sample, sequenced in a study of T cells in Graves' hyperthyroidism and ophthalmopathy. Amplified regions were TCR beta CDR3 sequences from RNA transcripts. Primed by the HTBI set, a first-round RT-PCR was run on the TCR CDR3. TCRdb fed the multiplex PCR reads into MiXCR, producing one record per CDR3 protein. This table has around 800,000 distinct CDR3 sequences, 35% to 40% appearing once. Sequences were obtained from blood. The source is a young man with Graves' hyperthyroidism.

This clonotype was counted at least ten times. The chain couples TRBV29-1 to TRBJ1-1; possibly TRBD1 for D (6 bases). This CDR3 comprises 12 residues. The V end was cut by 5 bases, the J end by 6 bases, with 13 bases between. Germline lookup yields CDR1 SQVTM and CDR2 ANQGSEA. CDR3 region: CSVQGRGAEAFF. In DNA form, the CDR3 reads TGCAGCGTTCAGGGGCGGGGAGCTGAAGCTTTCTTT.

A few counts support this clonotype. The J gene is TRBJ2-5, the V gene TRBV20-1; D unclear. Deletions cut 2 bases from V and 3 bases from J, with 13 bases between. This CDR3 contains 14 residues. Germline CDR1 and CDR2: DFQATT and SNEGSKA (reference sequence). In DNA, the CDR3 is TGCAGTGCTAGATTGGCAGGCTGGGAAGAGACCCAGTACTTC. It translates to CSARLAGWEETQYF.

The table lists this clonotype with a few counts. This chain uses TRBV5-1 with TRBJ1-2; D not resolved. This CDR3 is built from 14 residues. V lost 7 bases and J 0 bases, leaving 13 bases between the germline ends. Germline loops: CDR1 SGHRS, CDR2 YFSETQ. The CDR3 DNA reads TGCGCCAGCTACCTTGACACATCTAACTATGGCTACACCTTC. Its translation: CASYLDTSNYGYTF.

The genes are TRBV6-6 and TRBJ2-5; perhaps TRBD1 as D (6 bases). Trimming removed 4 bases at V and 5 bases at J, with 17 bases between. The CDR3 is 15 residues long. From germline, CDR1 is MNHNY and CDR2 SVGAGI (reference sequence). CDR3 region: CASSLMATGKETQYF. CDR3 nucleotide sequence: TGTGCCAGCAGTTTGATGGCAACAGGGAAGGAGACCCAGTACTTC.

This clonotype was observed a handful of times. V is TRBV12-3 or TRBV12-4 and J is TRBJ1-3; D gene uncertain. The V end lost 9 bases, the J end lost 0 bases, and 12 bases lay between the germline ends. The CDR3 has 14 amino acids. Here the CDR3 DNA reads TGTGCCAGTTTGGAGGACCTCTCTGGAAACACCATATATTTT. Translated: CASLEDLSGNTIYF.

This clonotype came up many times. This chain joins TRBV7-8 and TRBJ2-5; D unclear. Trimming pared 5 bases from V and 2 bases from J, leaving 9 bases between. Germline loops: CDR1 SGHVS, CDR2 FQNEAQ. The CDR3 covers 13 residues. The CDR3 DNA reads TGTGCCAGCAGCCTACCCAGTCAAGAGACCCAGTACTTC. It yields the protein CASSLPSQETQYF.

V gene TRBV4-1 combines with J gene TRBJ1-5; D gene uncertain. The CDR3 has 14 residues. V gave up 1 base and J gave up 6 bases, with 10 bases separating them. The germline V gene has CDR1 MGHRA and CDR2 YSYEKL. As DNA, the CDR3 is TGCGCCAGCAGCCAAGTCAGAGGGATTCAGCCCCAGCATTTT. This codes for CASSQVRGIQPQHF.

Only a few counts were recorded for this clonotype. V usage is TRBV5-4 and J usage is TRBJ2-5, with a weak D call TRBD2 (6 bases). CDR1 is SGHNT, CDR2 YYREEE, per germline (reference sequence). There are 15 residues in the CDR3. V dropped 6 bases and J dropped 5 bases, with 20 bases sitting between them. CDR3 region: CASTSPTGGKETQYF. CDR3 coding DNA: TGTGCCAGCACCTCCCCGACCGGGGGTAAGGAGACCCAGTACTTC.

This clonotype was found many times. This chain connects TRBV2 to TRBJ1-1, with D maybe TRBD1 (5 bases). Trimming removed 6 bases at V and 7 bases at J, with 15 bases between. This CDR3 region has 13 residues. Germline V gene lookup returns CDR1 SNHLY and CDR2 FYNNEI. The CDR3 DNA reads TGTGCCAGCAGGGGGGGAGGGGCGCGTGAAGCTTTCTTT. The encoded protein is CASRGGGAREAFF.

This clonotype appeared many times. The V call is TRBV10-3, the J call TRBJ1-5, with 9 bases that match TRBD1. The ends lost 11 bases at V and 4 bases at J; junction bases unmatched: 6. The germline V gene has CDR1 ENHRY and CDR2 SYGVKD. The CDR3 runs 13 residues. CDR3 amino acids: CAASGQGNQPQHF. For the CDR3, the DNA is TGTGCCGCCTCGGGACAGGGAAATCAGCCCCAGCATTTT.

This clonotype was counted between two and nine times. The rearrangement joins TRBV11-3 to TRBJ1-1; D is unclear. CDR1 and CDR2 (germline): SGHNT, YENEEA. The length of the CDR3 is 15 residues. V lost 1 base and J lost 2, with 11 bases in between. CDR3 DNA sequence: TGTGCCAGCAGCTTAGGCCCGGGCCGAAACACTGAAGCTTTCTTT. Its translation is CASSLGPGRNTEAFF.

This clonotype showed up many times. This chain joins TRBV7-8 and TRBJ2-5, with D hard to call. The germline gives CDR1 SGHVS, CDR2 FQNEAQ. V was cut by 0 bases and J by 1 base, with 6 bases left in between. This CDR3 is 14 amino acids long. The CDR3 bases are TGTGCCAGCAGCTTAGCATTGTCCCAAGAGACCCAGTACTTC. Translated, it gives CASSLALSQETQYF.

Here the CDR3 DNA reads TGTGCCAGCCCGACAGGGCAGCATGAAAAACTGTTTTTT. It specifies CASPTGQHEKLFF. The rearrangement links TRBV2 to TRBJ1-4; 7 bases agree with TRBD1. The J segment lost 6 bases and the V segment lost 8 bases, leaving 6 bases of the junction unmatched. The CDR3 length is 13 residues. Per the germline V gene, CDR1 is SNHLY and CDR2 is FYNNEI.

The chain has TRBV2 and TRBJ1-1, with D possibly TRBD1 on 5 matching bases. With 4 bases removed from V and 1 base from J, the gap between germline ends came to 10 bases. The germline CDR1 and CDR2 sequences are SNHLY and FYNNEI. The CDR3 is 14 residues long. The CDR3 region has the DNA TGTGCCAGCAGTGGGGACCCCGGGAACACTGAAGCTTTCTTT. Protein: CASSGDPGNTEAFF. Looking up the rest from reference TRBV2 and TRBJ1-1 gives the full variable domain: EPEVTQTPSHQVTQMGQEVILRCVPISNHLYFYWYRQILGQKVEFLVSFYNNEISEKSEIFDDQFSVERPDGSNFTLKIRSTKLEDSAMYFCASSGDPGNTEAFFGQGTRLTVV.

The rearrangement uses TRBV2 and TRBJ2-2; D uncertain. The length of the CDR3 is 14 residues. V was trimmed by 8 bases and J by 3 bases, leaving 13 bases between them. CDR1 is SNHLY, CDR2 FYNNEI, per germline. As DNA, the CDR3 is TGTGCCAGCGGCAGCCCACCGTACACCGGGGAGCTGTTTTTT. Residues: CASGSPPYTGELFF.

V is TRBV12-3 or TRBV12-4 and J is TRBJ1-5; D unclear. V was clipped by 6 bases and J by 2 bases, with 8 bases between them. The CDR3 totals 13 residues. CDR3 region: CASSKHGNQPQHF. CDR3 bases: TGTGCCAGCAGCAAACATGGCAATCAGCCCCAGCATTTT.

The genes are TRBV5-4 and TRBJ1-2; weak D call: TRBD1 (6 bases). Between the trimmed V and J ends, which lost 4 bases and 5 bases, there was a span of 18 bases. The CDR3 loop spans 15 amino acids. Germline lookup yields CDR1 SGHNT and CDR2 YYREEE (reference sequence). CDR3 nucleotides: TGTGCCAGCAGCACCCGGGGGGGCCACGCTTATGGCTACACCTTC. This translates into CASSTRGGHAYGYTF.

This clonotype was detected a few times. V is TRBV7-2 and J is TRBJ2-5, with 9 positions matching TRBD1. Germline CDR1 SGHTA, CDR2 FQGNSA. Unmatched junction bases numbered 7, after V lost 5 bases and J lost 3 bases. This CDR3 region has 15 residues. CDR3 in DNA: TGTGCCAGCAGCCGGGGGACAGGGAGGGAAGAGACCCAGTACTTC. This codes for CASSRGTGREETQYF.

This clonotype was seen at least ten times. The V and J genes are TRBV20-1 and TRBJ2-7; 8 bases agree with TRBD2. V gave up 3 bases and J gave up 4 bases; unmatched junction bases: 8. The V gene's germline CDR1 is DFQATT and CDR2 SNEGSKA (reference sequence). The CDR3 covers 14 residues. The DNA of the CDR3 is TGCAGTGCTAGGACCGGGACTAGTTGGTACGAGCAGTACTTC. This encodes CSARTGTSWYEQYF.

In this sample, this clonotype turned up a few times. DNA of the CDR3: TGTGCCAGCAGGGAACAGGGGATCGGTTACGAGCAGTACTTC. Translated: CASREQGIGYEQYF. The V call is TRBV5-6, the J call TRBJ2-7; the match to TRBD1 covers 7 bases. V dropped 5 bases and J dropped 4; count of bases not matched to a gene: 9. The CDR3 runs 14 residues. Germline V gene sequence: CDR1 SGHDT, CDR2 YYEEEE.

This clonotype occurred a few times. The chain joins TRBV4-1 to TRBJ2-7; D remains ambiguous. The ends were cut back, 1 base at V and 1 base at J, with 5 bases in the middle. There are 13 residues in the CDR3. The germline V gene has CDR1 MGHRA and CDR2 YSYEKL. CDR3 region: CASSQVASYEQYF. DNA of the CDR3: TGCGCCAGCAGCCAAGTGGCTTCCTACGAGCAGTACTTC.

This clonotype has more than one count but fewer than ten. The chain uses TRBV12-3 or TRBV12-4 and TRBJ2-7, with 8 bases identical to TRBD2. J was trimmed by 6 bases and V by 7 bases; bases with no gene match: 2. This CDR3 is 11 amino acids long. The CDR3 is CASKRGSEQYF. Here the CDR3 DNA reads TGTGCCAGCAAGCGGGGGTCCGAGCAGTACTTC.

The chain recombines TRBV2 with TRBJ1-5; D might be TRBD1 (5 bases). The V gene's germline CDR1 is SNHLY and CDR2 FYNNEI. CDR3 size: 15 residues. V was shortened by 4 bases and J by 7 bases, with 17 bases between the two germline ends. CDR3 loop: CASSAGGTGEQPQHF. In DNA, the CDR3 is TGTGCCAGCAGTGCGGGTGGGACCGGGGAGCAGCCCCAGCATTTT.

At least ten counts were recorded for this clonotype. The chain uses TRBV12-3 or TRBV12-4 and TRBJ1-1, with D hard to call. This CDR3 is built from 14 residues. V was shortened by 5 bases and J by 1 base, with 11 bases between the two germline ends. The CDR3 loop reads CASSPRLKNTEAFF. CDR3 sequence (DNA): TGTGCCAGCAGTCCCCGATTAAAGAACACTGAAGCTTTCTTT.

At least ten counts were recorded for this clonotype. The gene calls are TRBV10-3 and TRBJ2-7, with 8 bases that match TRBD2. The CDR3 sequence is 13 residues long. Germline loops: CDR1 ENHRY, CDR2 SYGVKD. V shed 10 bases and J 2 bases; nucleotides not matched to a gene: 7. Here the CDR3 DNA reads TGTGCCACCGGGAGGGACATAACCTACGAGCAGTACTTC. This codes for CATGRDITYEQYF.